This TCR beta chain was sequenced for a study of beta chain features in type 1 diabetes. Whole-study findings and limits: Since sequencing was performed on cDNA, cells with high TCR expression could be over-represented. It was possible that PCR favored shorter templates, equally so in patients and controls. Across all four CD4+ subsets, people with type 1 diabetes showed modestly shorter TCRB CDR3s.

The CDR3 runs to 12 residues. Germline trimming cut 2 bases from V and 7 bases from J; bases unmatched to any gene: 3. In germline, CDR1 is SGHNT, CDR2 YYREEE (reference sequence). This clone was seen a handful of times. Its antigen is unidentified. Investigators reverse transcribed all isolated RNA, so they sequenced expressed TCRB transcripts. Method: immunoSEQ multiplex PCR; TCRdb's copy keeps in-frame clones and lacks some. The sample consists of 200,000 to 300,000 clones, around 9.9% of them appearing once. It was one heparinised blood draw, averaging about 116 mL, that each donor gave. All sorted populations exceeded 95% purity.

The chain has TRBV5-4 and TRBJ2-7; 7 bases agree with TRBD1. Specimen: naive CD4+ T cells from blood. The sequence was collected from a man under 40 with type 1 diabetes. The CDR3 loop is CASSFQGQEQYF. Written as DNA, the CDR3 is TGTGCCAGCAGCTTCCAGGGACAGGAGCAGTACTTC.